This T cell receptor beta chain emerged from a study of T cell changes during pregnancy in multiple sclerosis. V shed 4 bases, J shed 7 bases, and the junction held 8 bases outside the gene matches. This CDR3 is built from 13 residues. Sequencing used immunoSEQ multiplex PCR; TCRdb keeps in-frame clones, though not all of them. The sample has about 75,000 clones; roughly 90% are singletons. The V gene is TRBV5-3, the J gene TRBJ2-7; 7 bases agree with TRBD1. TRBV5-3 has ORF status, its function being uncertain. This TCR was sampled from a female donor in good health, enrolled as a control in a pregnancy study. This sample comprised peripheral blood, obtained in the first trimester of pregnancy. The CDR3 DNA is TGTGCCAGAAGCACAGACAGGGACCGGGAGCAGTACTTC. Its protein product is CARSTDRDREQYF.